Following are 9 T cell receptor beta chains from one sample sequenced in a study of T cell repertoires in cytomegalovirus infection. TCRdb processed the reads anew with MiXCR; each CDR3 protein has one entry. Of about 570,000 distinct CDR3 sequences detected, about 40% appear once; the ten largest clones hold 40% to 60%. These receptors' antigens are unknown. The sequencing used cultured PBMCs, collected from culture after CMV antigen stimulation. These receptors came from a human donor in good health (CMV status not recorded). Some clones in this sample may be carry-over from other donors' samples.

The chain is built from TRBV6-1 and TRBJ1-2; TRBD1 might be the D (5 bases). Germline V CDR1 and CDR2: MNHNS, SASEGT. The CDR3 extends over 15 amino acids. Trimming left V 3 bases short and J 3 bases short, with 14 bases between. The CDR3 loop is CASSDFLRDDYGYTF. CDR3 DNA: TGTGCCAGCAGTGATTTCCTCCGGGACGACTATGGCTACACCTTC.

This clonotype came up a few times. The rearrangement uses TRBV5-6 and TRBJ2-7, with 10 nucleotides matching TRBD1. This CDR3 has 16 amino acids. CDR1 and CDR2 from the germline V gene are SGHDT and YYEEEE. V dropped 3 bases and J dropped 3; count of bases not matched to a gene: 9. The CDR3 region is CASSSYRDRGFYEQYF. The CDR3 nucleotides read TGTGCCAGCAGCTCATACCGGGACAGGGGTTTCTACGAGCAGTACTTC.

The V gene is TRBV28, the J gene TRBJ2-3; weak D call: TRBD2 (5 bases). CDR1 is MDHEN and CDR2 is SYDVKM in the germline V gene. The CDR3 sequence is 13 residues long. V lost 10 bases and J lost 5, with 16 bases in between. The CDR3 DNA sequence: TGTGCCACCAAGGACTGGAGTGGAGATACGCAGTATTTT. Its translation is CATKDWSGDTQYF.

The CDR3 DNA is TGTGCCACGGGGGAGTACAATGAGCAGTTCTTC. Its protein is CATGEYNEQFF. The rearrangement uses TRBV6-2 or TRBV6-3 and TRBJ2-1; weak D call: TRBD2 (6 bases). The V gene lost 10 bases and the J gene lost 4 bases, with 8 bases spanning the gap. There are 11 residues in the CDR3. CDR1 and CDR2 (germline): MNHEY, SVGEGT.

This clonotype has more than one count but fewer than ten. This chain links TRBV7-2 with TRBJ2-7; D tentatively reads TRBD1 or TRBD2 (5 bases each). The CDR3 has 14 residues. Trimming pared 3 bases from V and 9 bases from J, leaving 18 bases between. Germline V gene data show CDR1 as SGHTA and CDR2 as FQGNSA. CDR3 in DNA: TGTGCCAGCAGCTTGCCGGGGACGGCCATGTGGCAGTACTTC. It is translated as CASSLPGTAMWQYF.

This clonotype was observed once. The CDR3 protein is CASRETDTDTQYF. CDR3 DNA sequence: TGTGCCAGCAGGGAAACCGACACAGATACGCAGTATTTT. The chain links TRBV6-8 to TRBJ2-3; D is undetermined. The V end was cut by 6 bases, the J end by 2 bases, with 9 bases between. The germline V gene encodes CDR1 MNHGY and CDR2 SAAAGT. CDR3 size: 13 residues.

The chain employs TRBV7-2 and TRBJ2-7, with D maybe TRBD2 (5 bases). The ends were cut back, 2 bases at V and 3 bases at J, with 11 bases in the middle. The germline V gene has CDR1 SGHTA and CDR2 FQGNSA. This CDR3 region has 14 residues. This CDR3 is CASSLKLVFYEQYF. In DNA form, the CDR3 reads TGTGCCAGCAGCTTAAAACTAGTATTCTACGAGCAGTACTTC.

This chain uses TRBV20-1 with TRBJ2-2; 14 bases map to TRBD2. From germline, CDR1 is DFQATT and CDR2 SNEGSKA (reference sequence). CDR3 size: 18 residues. V lost 6 bases, J lost 1 base, and 10 bases stayed unmatched. The CDR3 coding sequence is TGCAGTGCCGCGCCGGGACTAGCGGGAGTGCTGAACACCGGGGAGCTGTTTTTT. It is translated as CSAAPGLAGVLNTGELFF.

The chain combines TRBV27 with TRBJ2-7; D is possibly TRBD1 or TRBD2 (6 bases each). Trimming shortened V by 0 bases and J by 3 bases, and 15 bases separated the two germline ends. CDR1 is MNHEY and CDR2 is SMNVEV in the germline V gene (reference sequence). The CDR3 totals 16 residues. In DNA form, the CDR3 reads TGTGCCAGCAGTTTATCGTCCCCCCGGGGGCACTACGAGCAGTACTTC. Translating it yields CASSLSSPRGHYEQYF.